The 25 T cell receptor beta chains below come from one sample, sequenced in a study of T cell changes during pregnancy in multiple sclerosis. Generated by immunoSEQ multiplex PCR, the TCRdb table keeps only in-frame clones and is missing some. The data show about 64,000 clones, roughly 92% seen once. This material consisted of peripheral blood, taken in the second trimester of pregnancy. Receptors originate from a female donor with multiple sclerosis, enrolled in a pregnancy study.

The rearrangement joins TRBV7-9 to TRBJ2-7; D remains ambiguous. There are 14 residues in the CDR3. Germline assignment: CDR1 SEHNR and CDR2 FQNEAQ (reference sequence). Trimming removed 3 bases at V and 5 bases at J, with 14 bases between. CDR3 bases: TGTGCCAGCAGCTTTGCGGAAGGAAGAAACGAGCAGTACTTC. It encodes CASSFAEGRNEQYF. The full variable domain, rest sourced from reference TRBV7-9 and TRBJ2-7, is DTGVSQNPRHKITKRGQNVTFRCDPISEHNRLYWYRQTLGQGPEFLTYFQNEAQLEKSRLLSDRFSAERPKGSFSTLEIQRTEQGDSAMYLCASSFAEGRNEQYFGPGTRLTVT.

This chain connects TRBV6-1 to TRBJ2-1; D is undetermined. Trimming took off 8 bases at V and 1 base at J, with 12 bases between the two ends. The CDR3 contains 14 residues. CDR1 MNHNS and CDR2 SASEGT come from the germline V gene. The CDR3 nucleotides are TGTGCCAGCTGTGCCTACCAATCCTACAATGAGCAGTTCTTC. It yields the protein CASCAYQSYNEQFF.

The chain combines TRBV5-1 with TRBJ1-2; D gene ambiguous. The V end lost 3 bases, the J end lost 4 bases, and 13 bases lay between the germline ends. The length of the CDR3 is 14 residues. CDR1 is SGHRS and CDR2 is YFSETQ in the germline V gene. This CDR3 is CASSSRPYGYGYTF. CDR3 in DNA: TGCGCCAGCAGCTCCAGGCCTTACGGCTATGGCTACACCTTC.

The chain combines TRBV5-1 with TRBJ2-7, with 8 positions matching TRBD1. The V and J ends lost 2 bases and 5 bases, in that order; junction bases with no gene match: 3. Germline V lookup: CDR1 SGHRS, CDR2 YFSETQ. The CDR3 is 13 residues long. The CDR3 reads CASSFRGRDEQYF. The CDR3 nucleotides are TGCGCCAGCAGCTTCAGGGGGCGGGACGAGCAGTACTTC. The full variable domain, in which reference TRBV5-1 and TRBJ2-7 provide the parts outside the CDR3, is KAGVTQTPRYLIKTRGQQVTLSCSPISGHRSVSWYQQTPGQGLQFLFEYFSETQRNKGNFPGRFSGRQFSNSRSEMNVSTLELGDSALYLCASSFRGRDEQYFGPGTRLTVT.

V and J are TRBV28 and TRBJ2-1; TRBD2 aligns across 11 bases. The CDR3 contains 16 residues. The germline gives CDR1 MDHEN, CDR2 SYDVKM. The V gene end was trimmed by 6 bases and the J gene end by 0 bases; junction bases not matched to a gene: 4. CDR3 amino acids: CASRPGTSGSYNEQFF. The DNA of the CDR3 is TGTGCCAGCAGGCCCGGGACTAGCGGCTCCTACAATGAGCAGTTCTTC.

V and J are TRBV6-5 and TRBJ2-7, with D maybe TRBD1 (6 bases). Per the germline V gene, CDR1 is MNHEY and CDR2 is SVGAGI. The CDR3 length is 14 residues. The germline V and J ends were trimmed by 6 bases and 4 bases, with 16 bases remaining between them. The CDR3 region is CASSPTGTNYEQYF. In nucleotides, the CDR3 is TGTGCCAGCAGCCCGACCGGGACAAATTACGAGCAGTACTTC.

The CDR3 DNA reads TGTGCCAGCAGCTTGGGCAGGGGAGTTTACGAGCAGTACTTC. This codes for CASSLGRGVYEQYF. This chain connects TRBV5-4 to TRBJ2-7, with a tentative D call TRBD1 (6 bases). The CDR3 is 14 amino acids. Trimming shortened V by 0 bases and J by 4 bases, and 11 bases separated the two germline ends. Germline values: CDR1 SGHNT, CDR2 YYREEE (reference sequence).

The sample holds one count of this clone. V usage is TRBV9 and J usage is TRBJ2-3, with 12 bases that match TRBD2. The V segment lost 0 bases and the J segment 4 bases; nucleotides outside the gene matches: 0. In germline, CDR1 is SGDLS, CDR2 YYNGEE. This CDR3 spans 15 amino acids. The CDR3 sequence is CASSVGLAGADTQYF. As DNA, the CDR3 is TGTGCCAGCAGCGTAGGACTAGCGGGAGCAGATACGCAGTATTTT.

V usage is TRBV29-1 and J usage is TRBJ1-4, with D tentatively TRBD1 (6 bases). Germline values: CDR1 SQVTM, CDR2 ANQGSEA. The CDR3 spans 13 residues. The CDR3 reads CLVQGWGNEKLFF. The CDR3 nucleotides are TGCCTCGTTCAGGGGTGGGGTAATGAAAAACTGTTTTTT.

This chain connects TRBV4-1 to TRBJ2-5; 11 bases are shared with TRBD1. The CDR3 covers 16 residues. Per germline, CDR1 MGHRA and CDR2 YSYEKL. V lost 4 bases to trimming and J lost 4 bases; unmatched junction nucleotides: 8. CDR3 residues: CASSPHPGQGGETQYF. DNA of the CDR3: TGCGCCAGCAGCCCCCATCCGGGACAGGGGGGAGAGACCCAGTACTTC.

J is TRBJ2-5 and V is TRBV29-1, with TRBD2 matching 7 bases. Looked up from germline, CDR1 is SQVTM and CDR2 is ANQGSEA. Trimming removed 4 bases from V and 5 bases from J; junction bases left unmatched: 10. This CDR3 is 14 amino acids long. The CDR3 nucleotides are TGCAGCGTTGTTTTGGGGGGGGGTTGGGAGACCCAGTACTTC. Translating it yields CSVVLGGGWETQYF.

The V call is TRBV7-2, the J call TRBJ1-1, with 9 positions matching TRBD1. Germline-derived CDR1 and CDR2 are SGHTA and FQGNSA. This CDR3 is built from 19 residues. Unmatched junction bases numbered 14, after V lost 2 bases and J lost 1 base. CDR3 amino acids: CASSLYYLKSDRGNTEAFF. CDR3 bases: TGTGCCAGCAGCTTATATTATCTTAAGTCGGACAGGGGGAACACTGAAGCTTTCTTT.

V and J are TRBV5-1 and TRBJ2-7, with D perhaps TRBD2 (6 bases). Germline V gene sequence: CDR1 SGHRS, CDR2 YFSETQ. This CDR3 region has 13 residues. V dropped 4 bases and J dropped 3 bases, with 11 bases sitting between them. Here the CDR3 reads CASSGYGGYEQYF. The CDR3 nucleotides are TGCGCCAGCAGCGGTTACGGGGGCTACGAGCAGTACTTC.

The chain uses TRBV10-1 and TRBJ2-1; 11 bases align to TRBD1. The length of the CDR3 is 16 residues. Germline V gene sequence: CDR1 WNHNN, CDR2 SYGVQD (reference sequence). V lost 3 bases, J lost 3 bases, and 4 bases stayed unmatched. CDR3 sequence: CASSDLGTGGYNEQFF. The CDR3, as DNA: TGCGCCAGCAGTGACCTCGGGACAGGGGGCTACAATGAGCAGTTCTTC.

The genes are TRBV30 and TRBJ2-5; TRBD2 matches 11 bases. Germline V gene lookup returns CDR1 GTSNPN and CDR2 SVGIG (reference sequence). The CDR3 loop spans 14 amino acids. V was pared by 5 bases and J by 5 bases, with 7 bases of the junction left unmatched. Here the CDR3 DNA reads TGTGCCTGGCAGACTAGCGGGACAAGGGAGACCCAGTACTTC. It is translated as CAWQTSGTRETQYF. The full variable domain, with the rest looked up from reference TRBV30 and TRBJ2-5, is SQTIHQWPATLVQPVGSPLSLECTVEGTSNPNLYWYRQAAGRGLQLLFYSVGIGQISSEVPQNLSASRPQDRQFILSSKKLLLSDSGFYLCAWQTSGTRETQYFGPGTRLLVL.

This chain connects TRBV27 to TRBJ2-7; D perhaps matches TRBD1 (6 bases). The CDR3 extends over 14 amino acids. Germline loops: CDR1 MNHEY, CDR2 SMNVEV (reference sequence). V was pared by 3 bases and J by 7 bases, with 16 bases between. CDR3 residues: CASSFRTETGEQYF. The CDR3 DNA follows: TGTGCCAGCAGTTTTCGGACAGAGACGGGAGAGCAGTACTTC.

This clone was observed a single time. The J gene is TRBJ2-7, the V gene TRBV28; TRBD1 is a possible D gene (6 bases). Germline assignment: CDR1 MDHEN and CDR2 SYDVKM. CDR3 length equals 13 residues. Deletions cut 8 bases from V and 3 bases from J, with 14 bases between. CDR3 nucleotides: TGTGCCAGCGGAACAGGGTATAGCTACGAGCAGTACTTC. It codes for CASGTGYSYEQYF.

The chain is built from TRBV27 and TRBJ2-3; a possible D gene is TRBD2 (5 bases). The CDR3 covers 15 residues. Trimming took off 5 bases at V and 0 bases at J, with 12 bases between the two ends. The V gene's germline CDR1 is MNHEY and CDR2 SMNVEV (reference sequence). CDR3 protein: CASSAGLFSTDTQYF. DNA for the CDR3: TGTGCCAGCAGTGCAGGACTGTTTAGCACAGATACGCAGTATTTT.

This chain uses TRBV7-3 with TRBJ2-7; 7 bases align to TRBD1. V shed 2 bases and J 4 bases; nucleotides not matched to a gene: 8. The CDR3 has 15 amino acids. Per germline, CDR1 SGHTA and CDR2 FQGTGA. The CDR3, as DNA: TGTGCCAGCAGCTTATTTCCGGGACAGAAATACGAGCAGTACTTC. Translated: CASSLFPGQKYEQYF.

This clone was detected only once. CDR3 loop: CASSLASRAGGNQPQHF. The DNA for the CDR3 is TGTGCCAGCAGCTTAGCGTCCCGGGCGGGTGGCAATCAGCCCCAGCATTTT. The V call is TRBV7-2, the J call TRBJ1-5; no reliable D call. Germline CDR1 and CDR2: SGHTA and FQGNSA. This CDR3 has 17 residues. Trimming stripped 0 bases from V and 2 bases from J, with 14 bases between.

The chain carries TRBV6-5 and TRBJ2-5, with 8 bases matching TRBD2. Germline V gene sequence: CDR1 MNHEY, CDR2 SVGAGI. V dropped 2 bases and J dropped 5; count of bases not matched to a gene: 4. CDR3 length equals 14 residues. CDR3 sequence reads: CASSYDGGGETQYF. The CDR3, as DNA: TGTGCCAGCAGTTACGATGGCGGGGGGGAGACCCAGTACTTC.

This clone was observed a single time. This chain uses TRBV5-1 with TRBJ1-1, with D possibly TRBD1 on 5 matching bases. Germline assignment: CDR1 SGHRS and CDR2 YFSETQ. V was pared by 4 bases and J by 0 bases, with 16 bases between. This CDR3 spans 16 amino acids. The CDR3: CASSRGRLPMNTEAFF. For the CDR3, the DNA is TGCGCCAGCAGCAGGGGTCGGCTCCCCATGAACACTGAAGCTTTCTTT.

The chain employs TRBV19 and TRBJ2-3; the match to TRBD1 covers 8 bases. The germline gives CDR1 LNHDA, CDR2 SQIVND (reference sequence). CDR3 length: 15 amino acids. V trimming: 5 bases; J trimming: 4 bases; junction bases outside the gene matches: 8. In nucleotides, the CDR3 is TGTGCCAGTAGTTCCCGGACAGGGAACCCAGATACGCAGTATTTT. It encodes CASSSRTGNPDTQYF.

This chain links TRBV4-1 with TRBJ2-2; TRBD2 matches at 8 bases. The CDR3 is made up of 15 amino acids. Losses at the gene ends were 3 bases for V and 1 base for J; bases not matched to a gene: 1. Per germline, CDR1 MGHRA and CDR2 YSYEKL. The DNA for the CDR3 is TGCGCCAGCAGCCAGCGGGGGGAGAACACCGGGGAGCTGTTTTTT. This sequence encodes CASSQRGENTGELFF.

This clone came up once. This CDR3 reads CARNRRSYEQYF. In nucleotides, the CDR3 is TGTGCCAGGAACAGGAGATCCTACGAGCAGTACTTC. The genes are TRBV5-4 and TRBJ2-7, with a possible D match to TRBD1 (5 bases). Trimming left V 8 bases short and J 1 base short, with 10 bases between. Germline V gene data show CDR1 as SGHNT and CDR2 as YYREEE (reference sequence). The CDR3 is made up of 12 amino acids.